This T cell receptor beta chain is drawn from a study of T cell responses to AZD1222 COVID-19 vaccine. Study-level results: Following two doses of AZD1222, Spike-specific TCR breadth and depth rose.

Some clones are missing from TCRdb's copy, which holds only in-frame ones; the method was immunoSEQ multiplex PCR. Of under 35,000 clones listed, 85% to 90% were seen once; the top ten hold approximately 14%. This CDR3 has 15 residues. The V segment lost 4 bases and the J segment 4 bases; nucleotides outside the gene matches: 6. CDR1 LNHDA and CDR2 SQIVND come from the germline V gene (reference sequence). In regard to this clone: As yet, its antigen is unknown.

The chain couples TRBV19 to TRBJ1-5; TRBD1 aligns across 8 bases. This sequence was found in an adult who received the AZD1222 COVID-19 vaccine. The material sequenced was peripheral blood, taken 28 days after the second AZD1222 dose. Here the CDR3 DNA reads TGTGCCAGTAGTACCCCCGGGACAGGTAATCAGCCCCAGCATTTT. Its translation is CASSTPGTGNQPQHF.